The 21 T cell receptor beta chains reported below all come from one sample, sequenced in a study of T cells after yellow fever vaccination. Each CDR3 protein gets one entry after TCRdb re-called the 5' RACE reads with MiXCR. Found here are hundreds of thousands of distinct CDR3 sequences, approximately 10% of them singletons; the top ten hold less than 20%. Sequencing was performed on PBMCs, taken on the day of the first yellow fever vaccination. These receptor sequences come from a man aged 18 to 29 who received the YFV17D yellow fever vaccine.

This clonotype was seen a few times. The chain is built from TRBV20-1 and TRBJ2-3; TRBD1 matches at 10 bases. Germline loops: CDR1 DFQATT, CDR2 SNEGSKA (reference sequence). This CDR3 region has 13 residues. The CDR3 DNA reads TGCGGGATCGGGACAGGGGCGACTTATACGCAGTATTTT. This translates into CGIGTGATYTQYF.

The chain combines TRBV11-3 with TRBJ2-3; tentatively, D is TRBD2 (6 bases). CDR1 and CDR2 from the germline V gene are SGHNT and YENEEA. The CDR3 extends over 14 amino acids. Trimming took off 4 bases at V and 4 bases at J, with 12 bases between the two ends. CDR3 nucleotide sequence: TGTGCCAGCAGCTCCCGTCCGGGGGCAGATACGCAGTATTTT. Translation gives CASSSRPGADTQYF.

The rearrangement uses TRBV5-1 and TRBJ1-2; no firm D call. V was trimmed by 1 base and J by 3 bases, leaving 7 bases between them. CDR3 size: 13 residues. Per germline, CDR1 SGHRS and CDR2 YFSETQ. CDR3 sequence reads: CASSLNGYYGYTF. CDR3 coding DNA: TGCGCCAGCAGCTTGAACGGTTACTATGGCTACACCTTC.

The chain links TRBV6-1 to TRBJ2-3, with 16 bases that match TRBD2. The CDR3 contains 16 residues. Germline CDR1 and CDR2: MNHNS and SASEGT. Trimming cost V 10 bases and J 4 bases; bases outside gene matches: 8. The CDR3 loop is CATGTSGGALPDTQYF. The CDR3 nucleotides are TGTGCCACCGGGACTAGCGGGGGGGCCTTGCCAGATACGCAGTATTTT.

This clonotype has ten or more counts. The chain couples TRBV2 to TRBJ2-7; D may be TRBD1 (5 bases). Germline lookup yields CDR1 SNHLY and CDR2 FYNNEI. The CDR3 totals 13 residues. Trimming took 6 bases from V and 1 from J, leaving 10 bases between them. For the CDR3, the DNA is TGTGCCAGCAGGGTAGACAGTTCCTACGAGCAGTACTTC. Residues: CASRVDSSYEQYF.

This clonotype was seen a few times. The rearrangement joins TRBV10-3 to TRBJ2-3, with 7 bases that match TRBD1. The CDR3 has 15 amino acids. The junction had 9 bases not matched to a gene; V was cut back by 4 bases and J by 5 bases. The germline CDR1 and CDR2 sequences are ENHRY and SYGVKD. This chain's CDR3 is CAISGLGTVEDTQYF. Here the CDR3 DNA reads TGTGCCATCAGTGGGTTGGGGACAGTCGAAGATACGCAGTATTTT.

V and J are TRBV19 and TRBJ1-1; weak D call: TRBD1 (6 bases). Germline loops: CDR1 LNHDA, CDR2 SQIVND (reference sequence). Deletions cut 4 bases from V and 1 base from J, with 13 bases between. The CDR3 length is 15 residues. CDR3 sequence: CASSSYRDSNTEAFF. In nucleotides, the CDR3 is TGTGCCAGTAGTAGCTACAGGGATTCGAACACTGAAGCTTTCTTT.

This clonotype was counted between two and nine times. The chain links TRBV25-1 to TRBJ1-2; D is possibly TRBD1 (6 bases). Germline loops: CDR1 MGHDK, CDR2 SYGVNS. Trimming took 4 bases from V and 0 from J, leaving 27 bases between them. The CDR3 is 20 amino acids. This chain's CDR3 is CASSVPDPRGLDITNYGYTF. Written as DNA, the CDR3 is TGTGCCAGCAGTGTCCCCGACCCCAGGGGACTCGACATCACTAACTATGGCTACACCTTC.

CDR3 in amino acids: CASSPNSAYYNEQFF. The CDR3 coding sequence is TGCGCCAGCAGCCCGAATAGCGCCTACTACAATGAGCAGTTCTTC. The chain combines TRBV5-1 with TRBJ2-1; tentatively, D is TRBD2 (5 bases). V was cut by 4 bases and J by 3 bases, with 14 bases left in between. CDR1 and CDR2 from the germline V gene are SGHRS and YFSETQ. The CDR3 consists of 15 residues.

Written as DNA, the CDR3 is TGCAGTGCTAGAGTCGGCGGGGATCAAATACCGGGGAATGAGCAGTTCTTC. This translates into CSARVGGDQIPGNEQFF. This chain links TRBV20-1 with TRBJ2-1, with D perhaps TRBD2 (6 bases). Trimming took off 1 base at V and 7 bases at J, with 23 bases between the two ends. The CDR3 length is 17 residues. Germline CDR1 and CDR2: DFQATT and SNEGSKA (reference sequence).

This chain joins TRBV2 and TRBJ2-7, with a tentative D call TRBD1 (6 bases). Trimming stripped 6 bases from V and 1 base from J, with 7 bases between. The CDR3 contains 12 residues. Germline CDR1 reads SNHLY; CDR2 reads FYNNEI. This CDR3 reads CASSDRSYEQYV. CDR3 nucleotide sequence: TGTGCCAGCAGCGACAGGTCCTACGAGCAGTACGTC.

This CDR3 reads CASSYRLAGTDTQYF. The CDR3 bases are TGTGCCAGCAGTTACAGACTAGCGGGCACAGATACGCAGTATTTT. The J gene is TRBJ2-3, the V gene TRBV6-5; 9 nucleotides match TRBD2. The CDR3 has 15 amino acids. V trimming: 2 bases; J trimming: 1 base; junction bases outside the gene matches: 1. The V gene's germline CDR1 is MNHEY and CDR2 SVGAGI.

DNA for the CDR3: TGCGCCAGCAGCCAAGTTCTAGGGGCTAACTATGGCTACACCTTC. Amino acids: CASSQVLGANYGYTF. The chain couples TRBV4-3 to TRBJ1-2; D is perhaps TRBD1 (5 bases). V lost 1 base to trimming and J lost 0 bases, with 9 bases between them. CDR1 and CDR2 from the germline V gene are LGHNA and YSLEER. This CDR3 is built from 15 residues.

In its sample, this clonotype was seen many times. DNA of the CDR3: TGTGCCAGCTCACCTCCGATGATGCCCAACTATGGCTACACCTTC. Protein: CASSPPMMPNYGYTF. The genes are TRBV18 and TRBJ1-2; unclear D gene. CDR1 and CDR2 (germline): KGHSH, LQKENI. V was trimmed by 3 bases and J by 2 bases, leaving 13 bases between them. CDR3 length equals 15 residues.

This clonotype was seen ten or more times. The rearrangement links TRBV29-1 to TRBJ1-2; 9 positions match TRBD1. V was pared by 6 bases and J by 8 bases, with 10 bases of the junction left unmatched. This CDR3 has 13 amino acids. Germline CDR1 is SQVTM and CDR2 is ANQGSEA. CDR3 nucleotides: TGCAGCGTGGGAGGGGGACAGGGATACGGCTACACCTTC. Protein: CSVGGGQGYGYTF.

A few counts support this clonotype. A read error may produce the germline difference seen at one junction end. The rearrangement joins TRBV7-2 to TRBJ1-2; D is ambiguous. Germline lookup yields CDR1 SGHTA and CDR2 FQGNSA. The CDR3 runs to 14 residues. CDR3 amino acids: CASRPPSRPGRLAF. CDR3 sequence (DNA): TGTGCCAGCAGGCCGCCCTCCCGGCCGGGTCGGCTCGCCTTC.

The sample holds many counts of this clonotype. V and J are TRBV7-2 and TRBJ2-3; D unresolved. The CDR3 is made up of 13 amino acids. The germline gives CDR1 SGHTA, CDR2 FQGNSA. The V gene lost 5 bases and the J gene lost 1 base, with 7 bases spanning the gap. In DNA form, the CDR3 reads TGTGCCAGCAGCCCCCGGGGCACAGATACGCAGTATTTT. Its protein product is CASSPRGTDTQYF. Full variable domain (remainder filled in from reference TRBV7-2 and TRBJ2-3): GAGVSQSPSNKVTEKGKDVELRCDPISGHTALYWYRQSLGQGLEFLIYFQGNSAPDKSGLPSDRFSAERTGGSVSTLTIQRTQQEDSAVYLCASSPRGTDTQYFGPGTRLTVL.

The rearrangement joins TRBV12-3 or TRBV12-4 to TRBJ2-6; no firm D call. Trimming removed 1 base from V and 2 bases from J, with 6 bases in between. The CDR3 is 15 amino acids. The DNA for the CDR3 is TGTGCCAGCAGTTTAGGACGGACTGGGGCCAACGTCCTGACTTTC. Translated: CASSLGRTGANVLTF.

The chain carries TRBV7-2 and TRBJ2-5; 8 nucleotides line up with TRBD2. The length of the CDR3 is 17 residues. Germline CDR1 reads SGHTA; CDR2 reads FQGNSA. V shed 6 bases, J shed 2 bases, and the junction held 14 bases outside the gene matches. The CDR3 sequence is CASRAPLAGITQETQYF. CDR3 DNA: TGTGCCAGCAGGGCCCCGTTAGCGGGAATCACACAAGAGACCCAGTACTTC.

The chain couples TRBV20-1 to TRBJ2-7; D may be TRBD2 (5 bases). The germline V gene has CDR1 DFQATT and CDR2 SNEGSKA (reference sequence). This CDR3 is 14 amino acids long. V shed 6 bases and J shed 0 bases, with 15 bases lying between them. CDR3 residues: CSAASTGSSYEQYF. The DNA for the CDR3 is TGCAGTGCCGCATCGACGGGAAGCTCCTACGAGCAGTACTTC.

This clonotype was recorded many times. The gene calls are TRBV9 and TRBJ2-5; possibly TRBD2 for D (6 bases). There are 14 residues in the CDR3. Trimming pared 3 bases from V and 1 base from J, leaving 10 bases between. Germline assignment: CDR1 SGDLS and CDR2 YYNGEE. In DNA form, the CDR3 reads TGTGCCAGCAGCGGGCGGCGGGGCCAAGAGACCCAGTACTTC. This sequence encodes CASSGRRGQETQYF.